Below, 20 T cell receptor beta chains from the same sample are listed, as sequenced in a study of blood T cell repertoires in COVID-19. This table comes from immunoSEQ multiplex PCR, and its TCRdb copy is limited to in-frame clones, with some not included. The data contain approximately 100,000 clones, about 90% of them singletons. The sample consisted of peripheral blood. All receptors come from a human donor with COVID-19, enrolled during active disease. The donor label of this sample is uncertain.

The chain has TRBV7-8 and TRBJ1-5, with a weak D call TRBD1 (6 bases). The ends were cut back, 5 bases at V and 3 bases at J, with 17 bases in the middle. The length of the CDR3 is 16 residues. Germline CDR1 is SGHVS and CDR2 is FQNEAQ. The CDR3 here is CASSPYRVKDNQPQHF. In nucleotides, the CDR3 is TGTGCCAGCAGCCCGTACAGGGTGAAGGACAATCAGCCCCAGCATTTT.

The chain employs TRBV7-2 and TRBJ2-1, with 10 nucleotides matching TRBD2. The CDR3 spans 16 residues. The J segment lost 9 bases and the V segment lost 7 bases, leaving 15 bases of the junction unmatched. From germline, CDR1 is SGHTA and CDR2 FQGNSA. CDR3 sequence (DNA): TGTGCCAGCACCCTTTCTCTAGCGGGAGCTTCTAGTGAGCAGTTCTTC. This gives the protein CASTLSLAGASSEQFF.

The chain uses TRBV5-5 and TRBJ2-7; 7 bases are a match to TRBD2. The V segment lost 1 base and the J segment 6 bases; nucleotides outside the gene matches: 4. CDR3 size: 13 residues. Per germline, CDR1 SGHKS and CDR2 YYEKEE (reference sequence). The CDR3 sequence: CASSLFWGGEQYF. In DNA form, the CDR3 reads TGTGCCAGCAGCTTGTTCTGGGGGGGCGAGCAGTACTTC.

This rearrangement joins TRBV3-1 (or the pseudogene TRBV3-2) to TRBJ2-7; weak D call: TRBD2 (5 bases). CDR1 LGHDT and CDR2 YNNKEL come from the germline V gene (reference sequence). Trimming removed 0 bases at V and 9 bases at J, with 15 bases between. The CDR3 extends over 14 amino acids. CDR3 DNA sequence: TGTGCCAGCAGCCAAGAACAGAAAAAACGGGGGCAGTACTTC. This gives the protein CASSQEQKKRGQYF.

V and J are TRBV24-1 and TRBJ1-2; tentatively, D is TRBD1 (6 bases). CDR3 length: 14 residues. V lost 4 bases and J lost 4, with 12 bases in between. Per the germline V gene, CDR1 is KGHDR and CDR2 is SFDVKD. The DNA for the CDR3 is TGTGCCACCAGTGAAGCAGGGGTAACCTATGGCTACACCTTC. Encoded protein: CATSEAGVTYGYTF.

The chain has TRBV6-5 and TRBJ2-6; D not certain. The V end was cut by 6 bases, the J end by 2 bases, with 11 bases between. The germline CDR1 and CDR2 sequences are MNHEY and SVGAGI. This CDR3 is 15 amino acids long. Here the CDR3 reads CASSPVNPGANVLTF. The CDR3, as DNA: TGTGCCAGCAGCCCAGTAAACCCTGGGGCCAACGTCCTGACTTTC.

This clone was counted a single time. The gene calls are TRBV7-3 and TRBJ2-3; TRBD2 is a possible D gene (5 bases). The CDR3 contains 14 residues. Germline CDR1 is SGHTA and CDR2 is FQGTGA. V was shortened by 5 bases and J by 2 bases, with 11 bases between the two germline ends. The chain's CDR3 is CASSLGLSTDTQYF. Here the CDR3 DNA reads TGTGCCAGCAGCCTCGGACTTTCCACAGATACGCAGTATTTT.

The chain links TRBV7-2 to TRBJ2-7, with a possible D match to TRBD2 (6 bases). V lost 5 bases to trimming and J lost 1 base, with 9 bases between them. The CDR3 totals 13 residues. The germline gives CDR1 SGHTA, CDR2 FQGNSA. CDR3 amino acids: CASSIGTSYEQYF. The CDR3 DNA sequence: TGTGCCAGCAGCATCGGGACTTCCTACGAGCAGTACTTC.

The chain links TRBV5-1 to TRBJ1-2; D is unresolved. This CDR3 has 16 residues. Between the trimmed V and J ends, which lost 4 bases and 0 bases, there was a span of 16 bases. CDR1 is SGHRS and CDR2 is YFSETQ in the germline V gene. The CDR3 coding sequence is TGCGCCAGCAGCCGCCGGTCGGGAACGGCTAACTATGGCTACACCTTC. This encodes CASSRRSGTANYGYTF.

The chain links TRBV5-5 to TRBJ2-5, with 7 bases lining up with TRBD2. Looked up from germline, CDR1 is SGHKS and CDR2 is YYEKEE (reference sequence). With 3 bases clipped from V and 1 base from J, the junction kept 6 bases outside the gene matches. The CDR3 runs 15 residues. CDR3 in DNA: TGTGCCAGCAGCTGGTTGGGGGGGTCCCAAGAGACCCAGTACTTC. Its translation: CASSWLGGSQETQYF.

V is TRBV18 and J is TRBJ2-7, with D maybe TRBD2 (5 bases). With 2 bases removed from V and 6 bases from J, the gap between germline ends came to 14 bases. The CDR3 consists of 14 residues. CDR1 KGHSH and CDR2 LQKENI come from the germline V gene. Written as DNA, the CDR3 is TGTGCCAGCTCACCATTTGGGAATGCGGGCGAGCAGTACTTC. It encodes CASSPFGNAGEQYF.

The chain has TRBV5-1 and TRBJ2-3, with unresolved D. The V and J ends lost 1 base and 2 bases respectively, with 5 bases between them. Germline V lookup: CDR1 SGHRS, CDR2 YFSETQ. CDR3 length: 13 amino acids. CDR3 residues: CASSLKYTDTQYF. For the CDR3, the DNA is TGCGCCAGCAGCTTGAAATACACAGATACGCAGTATTTT.

This clone was detected once. The chain recombines TRBV11-2 with TRBJ2-1; 8 bases are shared with TRBD2. CDR1 is SGHAT, CDR2 FQNNGV, per germline. The CDR3 sequence is 16 residues long. Losses at the gene ends were 1 base for V and 4 bases for J; bases not matched to a gene: 6. This chain's CDR3 is CASSLVGQRGYNEQFF. CDR3 bases: TGTGCCAGCAGCTTAGTGGGCCAGCGGGGGTACAATGAGCAGTTCTTC.

This chain joins TRBV19 and TRBJ2-7; 10 nucleotides agree with TRBD1. The CDR3 consists of 15 residues. CDR1 is LNHDA, CDR2 SQIVND, per germline (reference sequence). Trimming at V came to 4 bases and at J to 4 bases, leaving 7 bases not matched to a gene. CDR3 coding DNA: TGTGCCAGTAGTACCCCGGGACAGGGGACTTACGAGCAGTACTTC. Translating gives CASSTPGQGTYEQYF.

The CDR3 is CAISESTDQPQHF. The DNA for the CDR3 is TGTGCCATCAGTGAGTCGACAGATCAGCCCCAGCATTTT. The chain employs TRBV10-3 and TRBJ1-5; possible D gene TRBD1, 5 bases. Germline CDR1 reads ENHRY; CDR2 reads SYGVKD. Trimming removed 0 bases from V and 5 bases from J, with 5 bases in between. CDR3 length: 13 amino acids.

This clone showed up just once. The chain links TRBV5-6 to TRBJ1-1; perhaps TRBD1 as D (5 bases). From germline, CDR1 is SGHDT and CDR2 YYEEEE. V was cut by 0 bases and J by 7 bases, with 10 bases left in between. This CDR3 has 13 amino acids. For the CDR3, the DNA is TGTGCCAGCAGCTTGGGGAGGGGCCTTGAAGCTTTCTTT. Its translation: CASSLGRGLEAFF.

This chain connects TRBV21-1 to TRBJ1-2; whether TRBD1, the table's D call, matches the DNA was not checked. TRBV21-1 is a pseudogene segment. The CDR3 consists of 14 residues. CDR3 DNA: TGTGCCAGCAGCAAAGGCCCGGACATCTATGGCTACACCTTC. Translation: CASSKGPDIYGYTF.

The CDR3: CASSQPAGEDTGELFF. The CDR3 coding sequence is TGTGCCAGCAGCCAACCGGCGGGGGAGGACACCGGGGAGCTGTTTTTT. V usage is TRBV3-1 (or the pseudogene TRBV3-2) and J usage is TRBJ2-2; 7 bases align to TRBD2. CDR1 is LGHDT, CDR2 YNNKEL, per germline (reference sequence). Trimming at V came to 2 bases and at J to 3 bases, leaving 6 bases not matched to a gene. This CDR3 has 16 amino acids.

The chain joins TRBV10-1 to TRBJ1-2; D gene uncertain. V gave up 6 bases and J gave up 8 bases, with 16 bases separating them. Germline values: CDR1 WNHNN, CDR2 SYGVQD (reference sequence). This CDR3 has 13 residues. The CDR3 region is CASSLERARGYTF. For the CDR3, the DNA is TGCGCCAGCAGCCTAGAGAGGGCGCGGGGCTACACCTTC.

The chain is built from TRBV27 and TRBJ1-2; D is uncertain. The germline CDR1 and CDR2 sequences are MNHEY and SMNVEV (reference sequence). Trimming stripped 6 bases from V and 4 bases from J, with 18 bases between. The CDR3 runs to 15 residues. The CDR3 region has the DNA TGTGCCAGCAGACCTGTTAATCGAGCCCTCTATGGCTACACCTTC. Its translation: CASRPVNRALYGYTF.